Shown below are 30 T cell receptor beta chains from a single sample sequenced in a study of blood T cell repertoires in COVID-19. Only in-frame clones appear in the TCRdb table, and some are missing; sequencing was by immunoSEQ multiplex PCR. This table holds about 260,000 clones, around 86% found once. Specimen: peripheral blood. These receptors all come from a woman aged 55-75 years with COVID-19, enrolled during active disease.

V is TRBV7-2 and J is TRBJ2-1; D might be TRBD1 (9 bases). The V end lost 5 bases, the J end lost 8 bases, and 19 bases lay between the germline ends. CDR1 is SGHTA and CDR2 is FQGNSA in the germline V gene. This CDR3 has 15 residues. CDR3 coding DNA: TGTGCCAGCAGCCCGGGAGGGGACAGGGTAGATGAGCAGTTCTTC. Protein: CASSPGGDRVDEQFF.

The chain joins TRBV9 to TRBJ2-1; the D gene is possibly TRBD2 (6 bases). The germline V gene encodes CDR1 SGDLS and CDR2 YYNGEE. Trimming left V 1 base short and J 2 bases short, with 16 bases between. CDR3 size: 17 residues. CDR3 coding DNA: TGTGCCAGCAGCGTATCTGTAGCGGAACAACCCTACAATGAGCAGTTCTTC. Its translation is CASSVSVAEQPYNEQFF.

The V call is TRBV6-1, the J call TRBJ1-5; 7 nucleotides align to TRBD1. V was clipped by 3 bases and J by 1 base; unmatched bases: 9. Looked up from germline, CDR1 is MNHNS and CDR2 is SASEGT. The CDR3 length is 17 residues. The CDR3 loop reads CASSDGQAWSSNQPQHF. The CDR3 nucleotides read TGTGCCAGCAGTGACGGACAGGCCTGGTCAAGCAATCAGCCCCAGCATTTT.

The J gene is TRBJ2-7, the V gene TRBV10-1; 9 positions agree with TRBD2. V lost 1 base to trimming and J lost 3 bases; unmatched junction nucleotides: 4. Per germline, CDR1 WNHNN and CDR2 SYGVQD (reference sequence). This CDR3 has 15 residues. CDR3 nucleotides: TGCGCCAGCAGTGAGTTTGCGGGAGGGGACTACGAGCAGTACTTC. This sequence encodes CASSEFAGGDYEQYF.

V and J are TRBV7-9 and TRBJ1-1; D is unresolved. This CDR3 has 11 amino acids. Germline V gene sequence: CDR1 SEHNR, CDR2 FQNEAQ (reference sequence). The V end lost 1 base, the J end lost 8 bases, and 5 bases lay between the germline ends. Here the CDR3 DNA reads TGTGCCAGCAGCTTAGTAGTCGAAGCTTTCTTT. Its protein product is CASSLVVEAFF.

This chain connects TRBV18 to TRBJ2-1; 10 bases fit TRBD1. Germline trimming cut 8 bases from V and 8 bases from J; bases unmatched to any gene: 3. Looked up from germline, CDR1 is KGHSH and CDR2 is LQKENI. The CDR3 covers 12 residues. This CDR3 is CASAGTGDEQFF. The CDR3 DNA reads as TGTGCCAGCGCCGGGACAGGGGATGAGCAGTTCTTC.

This clone was counted a single time. The chain couples TRBV6-6 to TRBJ2-7; maybe TRBD2 (6 bases). This CDR3 has 15 residues. Trimming left V 5 bases short and J 5 bases short, with 19 bases between. From germline, CDR1 is MNHNY and CDR2 SVGAGI (reference sequence). Here the CDR3 reads CASSDPAGGQDEQYF. In DNA, the CDR3 is TGTGCCAGCAGTGACCCCGCCGGAGGGCAGGACGAGCAGTACTTC.

V is TRBV2 and J is TRBJ1-5; D may be TRBD1 (6 bases). V lost 7 bases, J lost 2 bases, and 15 bases lay in between. CDR1 is SNHLY and CDR2 is FYNNEI in the germline V gene. This CDR3 has 15 amino acids. CDR3 residues: CASTRTTGGNQPQHF. The CDR3 bases are TGTGCCAGCACCAGAACGACAGGAGGCAATCAGCCCCAGCATTTT.

The chain uses TRBV28 and TRBJ1-5; maybe TRBD1 (6 bases). The CDR3 extends over 14 amino acids. V was clipped by 2 bases and J by 7 bases, with 12 bases between them. Germline V gives CDR1 MDHEN, CDR2 SYDVKM. The CDR3 DNA reads as TGTGCCAGCAGTTTACGGACAGTGGAACAGCCCCAGCATTTT. Protein: CASSLRTVEQPQHF.

This clone was seen only a few times. The chain recombines TRBV6-5 with TRBJ2-5; the match to TRBD2 covers 8 bases. CDR1 and CDR2 from the germline V gene are MNHEY and SVGAGI. J gave up 9 bases and V 4 bases, and 16 bases lay outside the gene matches. The CDR3 runs 16 residues. This CDR3 reads CASSSTGTRGATAQYF. CDR3 coding DNA: TGTGCCAGCAGTTCTACCGGGACTAGAGGGGCCACGGCCCAGTACTTC.

This clone was seen just once. The rearrangement links TRBV7-8 to TRBJ2-1; D gene ambiguous. Per the germline V gene, CDR1 is SGHVS and CDR2 is FQNEAQ. V lost 0 bases and J lost 0, with 9 bases in between. This CDR3 contains 16 residues. DNA for the CDR3: TGTGCCAGCAGCTTAGCCCAGGCAAGCTCCTACAATGAGCAGTTCTTC. Translating it yields CASSLAQASSYNEQFF. Full variable domain (outside the CDR3, taken from reference TRBV7-8 and TRBJ2-1): GAGVSQSPRYKVAKRGQDVALRCDPISGHVSLFWYQQALGQGPEFLTYFQNEAQLDKSGLPSDRFFAERPEGSVSTLKIQRTQQEDSAVYLCASSLAQASSYNEQFFGPGTRLTVL.

The chain uses TRBV25-1 and TRBJ1-5; no definite D call. CDR1 MGHDK and CDR2 SYGVNS come from the germline V gene. V was trimmed by 1 base and J by 4 bases, leaving 11 bases between them. The CDR3 has 15 amino acids. CDR3 in amino acids: CASSESDRGNQPQHF. The CDR3, as DNA: TGTGCCAGCAGTGAATCCGATAGAGGGAATCAGCCCCAGCATTTT.

The chain uses TRBV13 and TRBJ2-5; 13 nucleotides line up with TRBD2. With V trimmed by 5 bases and J by 1 base, 4 bases remained unmatched. Germline V gives CDR1 PRHDT, CDR2 FYEKMQ (reference sequence). This CDR3 comprises 16 residues. CDR3 in DNA: TGTGCCAGCAGCCTAAGGACTAGCGGGGGCCAAGAGACCCAGTACTTC. This encodes CASSLRTSGGQETQYF.

V and J are TRBV28 and TRBJ2-3; TRBD2 is a possible D gene (6 bases). The germline V and J ends were trimmed by 5 bases and 3 bases, with 21 bases remaining between them. The CDR3 contains 17 residues. CDR1 is MDHEN, CDR2 SYDVKM, per germline. The CDR3 is CASSLIPSLEGTDTQYF. The CDR3, as DNA: TGTGCCAGCAGTCTGATCCCCTCTTTGGAGGGGACAGATACGCAGTATTTT. Full variable domain (remainder filled in from reference TRBV28 and TRBJ2-3): DVKVTQSSRYLVKRTGEKVFLECVQDMDHENMFWYRQDPGLGLRLIYFSYDVKMKEKGDIPEGYSVSREKKERFSLILESASTNQTSMYLCASSLIPSLEGTDTQYFGPGTRLTVL.

The chain has TRBV20-1 and TRBJ1-2; D unresolved. Trimming left V 5 bases short and J 10 bases short, with 14 bases between. CDR3 length equals 11 residues. CDR1 is DFQATT and CDR2 is SNEGSKA in the germline V gene (reference sequence). The chain's CDR3 is CSAGRQADYTF. The CDR3 DNA sequence: TGCAGTGCTGGGAGACAAGCCGACTACACCTTC.

The V call is TRBV10-3, the J call TRBJ2-7, with 8 positions matching TRBD1. The germline V gene encodes CDR1 ENHRY and CDR2 SYGVKD. This CDR3 is built from 12 residues. V was clipped by 3 bases and J by 12 bases; unmatched bases: 7. The CDR3 DNA sequence: TGTGCCATCAGTGATAGGACAGGGTATCGGTACTTC. Translation gives CAISDRTGYRYF.

Only one count was recorded for this clone. The chain joins TRBV30 to TRBJ1-2; a weak D match, TRBD1 (5 bases). Trimming stripped 0 bases from V and 8 bases from J, with 16 bases between. The CDR3 extends over 14 amino acids. Germline V lookup: CDR1 GTSNPN, CDR2 SVGIG (reference sequence). This CDR3 reads CAWSVPRLGGGYTF. The CDR3 DNA follows: TGTGCCTGGAGTGTGCCCCGCTTGGGGGGAGGCTACACCTTC.

This sequence joins TRBV28 and TRBJ1-5, with a possible D match to TRBD1 (5 bases). V was cut by 8 bases and J by 6 bases, with 14 bases left in between. The CDR3 is 13 residues long. Germline V gene lookup returns CDR1 MDHEN and CDR2 SYDVKM. Written as DNA, the CDR3 is TGTGCCAGCCGGCGGGGGGGTCCTCAGCCCCAGCATTTT. Protein product: CASRRGGPQPQHF.

This clone occurred a few times. J is TRBJ2-3 and V is TRBV19; D uncertain. The CDR3 totals 13 residues. Looked up from germline, CDR1 is LNHDA and CDR2 is SQIVND (reference sequence). V shed 6 bases and J shed 0 bases, with 7 bases lying between them. DNA for the CDR3: TGTGCCAGTAGACCGAGTAGCACAGATACGCAGTATTTT. Amino acids: CASRPSSTDTQYF. The complete variable domain, with remaining parts taken from reference TRBV19 and TRBJ2-3, reads DGGITQSPKYLFRKEGQNVTLSCEQNLNHDAMYWYRQDPGQGLRLIYYSQIVNDFQKGDIAEGYSVSREKKESFPLTVTSAQKNPTAFYLCASRPSSTDTQYFGPGTRLTVL.

The chain carries TRBV4-2 and TRBJ2-1, with D tentatively TRBD2 (6 bases). Trimming left V 6 bases short and J 9 bases short, with 15 bases between. Germline V gives CDR1 LGHNA, CDR2 YNFKEQ. The CDR3 length is 13 residues. The CDR3 loop is CASSGAGRGEQFF. The CDR3, as DNA: TGTGCCAGCAGTGGGGCCGGGAGAGGTGAGCAGTTCTTC.

V and J are TRBV5-1 and TRBJ2-3, with 11 bases matching TRBD2. This CDR3 is built from 16 residues. Germline lookup yields CDR1 SGHRS and CDR2 YFSETQ. Unmatched junction bases numbered 6, after V lost 4 bases and J lost 2 bases. CDR3 protein: CASSPVSGRDTDTQYF. The CDR3 region has the DNA TGCGCCAGCAGCCCTGTTAGCGGGAGGGACACAGATACGCAGTATTTT. The whole variable domain, remainder taken from reference TRBV5-1 and TRBJ2-3, is KAGVTQTPRYLIKTRGQQVTLSCSPISGHRSVSWYQQTPGQGLQFLFEYFSETQRNKGNFPGRFSGRQFSNSRSEMNVSTLELGDSALYLCASSPVSGRDTDTQYFGPGTRLTVL.

This sequence joins TRBV19 and TRBJ1-4; D is possibly TRBD1 (6 bases). The CDR3 has 14 amino acids. The V and J ends lost 4 bases and 8 bases respectively, with 14 bases between them. Germline-derived CDR1 and CDR2 are LNHDA and SQIVND (reference sequence). This CDR3 is CASSKQGDREKLFF. The CDR3 region has the DNA TGTGCCAGTAGTAAACAGGGAGATCGAGAAAAACTGTTTTTT.

The J gene is TRBJ2-3, the V gene TRBV10-3, with 11 bases aligning to TRBD2. V lost 6 bases and J lost 3; bases outside the gene matches: 2. The CDR3 length is 14 residues. Germline CDR1 is ENHRY and CDR2 is SYGVKD. The DNA of the CDR3 is TGTGCCATCAGGCGGACTAGCGGGACAGATACGCAGTATTTT. This sequence encodes CAIRRTSGTDTQYF.

CDR3 in amino acids: CASTAIRGRRNTGELFF. CDR3 nucleotides: TGTGCCAGCACCGCGATCCGCGGGAGGAGAAACACCGGGGAGCTGTTTTTT. V usage is TRBV3-1 (or the pseudogene TRBV3-2) and J usage is TRBJ2-2; 8 bases line up with TRBD2. V was pared by 7 bases and J by 2 bases, with 12 bases of the junction left unmatched. Per the germline V gene, CDR1 is LGHDT and CDR2 is YNNKEL (reference sequence). The CDR3 is made up of 17 amino acids.

The V and J genes are TRBV24-1 and TRBJ1-2; D is unclear. V dropped 9 bases and J dropped 5 bases, with 18 bases sitting between them. CDR3 length: 14 amino acids. CDR1 is KGHDR and CDR2 is SFDVKD in the germline V gene. CDR3 region: CATADRGRPYGYTF. The CDR3 DNA reads TGTGCCACCGCTGACCGCGGGAGACCTTATGGCTACACCTTC.

The chain combines TRBV5-1 with TRBJ2-2; TRBD2 agrees at 7 bases. The junction had 5 bases not matched to a gene; V was cut back by 3 bases and J by 3 bases. The CDR3 is 15 amino acids. Looked up from germline, CDR1 is SGHRS and CDR2 is YFSETQ. The chain's CDR3 is CASSWGGPYTGELFF. The CDR3 nucleotides read TGCGCCAGCAGCTGGGGGGGACCCTACACCGGGGAGCTGTTTTTT.

The gene calls are TRBV29-1 and TRBJ2-3; tentatively, D is TRBD2 (5 bases). The CDR3 sequence is 14 residues long. Trimming stripped 5 bases from V and 2 bases from J, with 14 bases between. CDR1 is SQVTM and CDR2 is ANQGSEA in the germline V gene. CDR3 coding DNA: TGCAGCGTTAGTTTAAGCGGCACCACAGATACGCAGTATTTT. Its protein product is CSVSLSGTTDTQYF.

The chain has TRBV27 and TRBJ1-5; 8 bases agree with TRBD1. V lost 2 bases, J lost 7 bases, and 13 bases stayed unmatched. CDR3 length: 17 amino acids. Germline CDR1 reads MNHEY; CDR2 reads SMNVEV (reference sequence). CDR3 loop: CASSLISTGDVVQPQHF. The CDR3 DNA follows: TGTGCCAGCAGTTTAATTTCGACAGGGGACGTGGTACAGCCCCAGCATTTT.

The chain joins TRBV5-4 to TRBJ1-2, with a tentative D call TRBD1 (5 bases). This CDR3 contains 16 residues. In germline, CDR1 is SGHNT, CDR2 YYREEE (reference sequence). The V and J ends lost 1 base and 6 bases respectively, with 19 bases between them. The CDR3 DNA is TGTGCCAGCAGCTTGACAGGATACTTTCCAACTAATGGCTACACCTTC. It encodes CASSLTGYFPTNGYTF.

The sample holds many counts of this clone. The rearrangement joins TRBV13 to TRBJ1-5; tentative D call: TRBD1 (5 bases). The V gene lost 2 bases and the J gene lost 3 bases, with 20 bases spanning the gap. The CDR3 contains 18 residues. Looked up from germline, CDR1 is PRHDT and CDR2 is FYEKMQ (reference sequence). The CDR3 protein is CASSLTPLRASSNQPQHF. The CDR3 DNA reads as TGTGCCAGCAGCTTAACCCCCCTCAGGGCATCATCCAATCAGCCCCAGCATTTT.